A selection of T cell receptor beta chains follows, all from one sample in a study of glioma-infiltrating T cells after dendritic cell vaccination. The data were produced by immunoSEQ multiplex PCR, yet TCRdb's version contains in-frame clones alone and is incomplete. Among roughly 83,000 clones listed, 65% to 90% were seen once. This sample comprised blood, obtained before dendritic cell vaccination. The receptor source for this set is a human donor with glioblastoma. CDR3s include the opening cysteine and the closing phenylalanine or tryptophan. D genes are given only for firm matches. Where a row states a size, it is once, few, many or the class of an expanded clone; other rows omit it.

>TRBV7-2|-|-|TRBJ1-2
CASSPERGNGYTF
TGTGCCAGCAGCCCGGAGCGGGGAAATGGCTACACCTTC
>TRBV18|-|-|TRBJ1-4
CASSPREGRGEKLFF
TGTGCCAGCTCACCTCGGGAGGGGAGAGGTGAAAAACTGTTTTTT
>TRBV21-1|-|-|TRBJ2-5
CASSNCPFNGSAPEETQYF
TGTGCCAGCAGCAATTGCCCCTTTAACGGGAGTGCTCCGGAAGAGACCCAGTACTTC
>TRBV18|TRBD1|-|TRBJ2-7
CASSPKGQGIYEQYF
TGTGCCAGCTCACCAAAGGGACAGGGGATCTACGAGCAGTACTTC
>TRBV6-5|TRBD2|-|TRBJ2-1
CASSYLGLADEQFF
TGTGCCAGCAGTTACTTGGGACTAGCCGATGAGCAGTTCTTC
>TRBV7-7|TRBD2|once|TRBJ2-1
CASSTLAGADNEQFF
TGTGCCAGCAGCACGCTAGCGGGAGCGGACAATGAGCAGTTCTTC
>TRBV28|TRBD2|-|TRBJ2-7
CASRTGLAGTEQYF
TGTGCCAGCAGAACGGGACTAGCGGGAACCGAGCAGTACTTC
>TRBV9|TRBD2|-|TRBJ2-1
CASSLDGTSGSPYNEQFF
TGTGCCAGCAGCTTAGACGGGACTAGCGGGAGTCCCTACAATGAGCAGTTCTTC
>TRBV9|TRBD2|-|TRBJ2-5
CASSGKGTSGRETQYF
TGTGCCAGCAGCGGGAAGGGGACTAGCGGTCGAGAGACCCAGTACTTC
>TRBV7-7|-|-|TRBJ1-4
CASSLSSTNEKLFF
TGTGCCAGCAGCTTGTCCTCAACTAATGAAAAACTGTTTTTT
>TRBV15|-|-|TRBJ2-7
CATSRDQVTSYEQYF
TGTGCCACCAGCAGAGATCAGGTCACTTCCTACGAGCAGTACTTC
>TRBV15|-|-|TRBJ2-1
CATSRVGMGAPNSYNEQFF
TGTGCCACCAGCAGAGTGGGAATGGGGGCCCCTAACTCCTACAATGAGCAGTTCTTC
>TRBV28|-|-|TRBJ1-2
CASSLGQNIYGYTF
TGTGCCAGCAGTTTAGGGCAGAACATTTATGGCTACACCTTC
>TRBV5-1|TRBD2|-|TRBJ2-1
CASSIFGLAGPRNEQFF
TGCGCCAGCAGCATATTTGGACTAGCGGGGCCAAGGAATGAGCAGTTCTTC
>TRBV6-4|TRBD2|once|TRBJ2-3
CASSGSPPGGGTDTQYF
TGTGCCAGCAGCGGTTCCCCCCCCGGGGGGGGCACAGATACGCAGTATTTT
>TRBV5-1|TRBD1|-|TRBJ1-4
CASSPAPGQGGEKLFF
TGCGCCAGCAGCCCGGCCCCGGGACAGGGAGGGGAAAAACTGTTTTTT
>TRBV18|-|-|TRBJ2-1
CASSLRKTASYNEQFF
TGTGCCAGCTCACTACGCAAGACAGCCTCCTACAATGAGCAGTTCTTC
>TRBV11-3|TRBD1|-|TRBJ2-1
CASSAGQGARNEQFF
TGTGCCAGCAGCGCCGGACAGGGGGCGCGGAATGAGCAGTTCTTC
>TRBV9|TRBD1|-|TRBJ2-2
CASSGGDRGHTGELFF
TGTGCCAGCAGCGGGGGGGACAGGGGGCACACCGGGGAGCTGTTTTTT
>TRBV6-4|TRBD1|-|TRBJ2-7
CARNIYRDRETYEQYF
TGTGCCAGAAATATTTACCGGGACAGGGAGACCTACGAGCAGTACTTC
>TRBV19|TRBD2|-|TRBJ2-2
CAIRTSAGELFF
TGTGCCATACGAACTAGCGCCGGGGAGCTGTTTTTT
>TRBV4-1|-|few|TRBJ1-2
CASSQDVGGVRGYTF
TGCGCCAGCAGCCAAGACGTTGGGGGGGTGCGTGGCTACACCTTC
>TRBV28|TRBD2|-|TRBJ2-5
CASSLLTSGRASGETQYF
TGTGCCAGCAGTTTACTGACGAGCGGGAGGGCCTCGGGAGAGACCCAGTACTTC
>TRBV7-2|TRBD1|few|TRBJ1-2
CASSSAGTEYGYTF
TGTGCCAGCAGCTCCGCCGGGACAGAATATGGCTACACCTTC
>TRBV18|TRBD1|-|TRBJ1-1
CASSPSAGGTEAFF
TGTGCCAGCTCACCATCTGCAGGGGGGACTGAAGCTTTCTTT
>TRBV5-1|TRBD1|-|TRBJ1-1
CASRQGRQGAEAFF
TGCGCCAGCAGGCAGGGACGACAGGGGGCTGAAGCTTTCTTT
>TRBV4-1|TRBD2|few|TRBJ2-7
CASSQAVTSGAYEQYF
TGCGCCAGCAGCCAGGCGGTCACTAGCGGAGCCTACGAGCAGTACTTC
>TRBV28|TRBD1|-|TRBJ1-2
CASSLSLPGTDGYTF
TGTGCCAGCAGTTTATCTCTCCCCGGGACAGATGGCTACACCTTC
>TRBV4-2|-|once|TRBJ2-1
CASSQDYGEQFF
TGTGCCAGCAGCCAAGATTACGGGGAGCAGTTCTTC
>TRBV30|TRBD1|-|TRBJ1-2
CAWNKLGDRVEYGYTF
TGTGCCTGGAACAAACTTGGGGACAGGGTAGAATATGGCTACACCTTC
>TRBV5-4|TRBD1|-|TRBJ1-1
CASTDYRGNTEAFF
TGTGCCAGCACCGACTACAGGGGGAACACTGAAGCTTTCTTT
>TRBV19|-|few|TRBJ2-4
CASSPLEGGAKNIQYF
TGTGCCAGTAGTCCCTTGGAGGGTGGGGCCAAAAACATTCAGTACTTC
>TRBV27|-|-|TRBJ2-7
CASRGHLNSYEQYF
TGTGCCAGCAGGGGACATCTAAACTCCTACGAGCAGTACTTC
>TRBV16|TRBD1|-|TRBJ1-1
CASSRTGTENTEAFF
TGTGCCAGTAGCCGAACCGGGACAGAGAACACTGAAGCTTTCTTT
>TRBV29-1|TRBD1|few|TRBJ2-5
CSVQGAGETQYF
TGCAGCGTTCAGGGGGCCGGGGAGACCCAGTACTTC
>TRBV19|-|-|TRBJ2-5
CASSIFPTGQETQYF
TGTGCCAGTAGTATTTTCCCCACAGGTCAAGAGACCCAGTACTTC
>TRBV11-2|-|few|TRBJ2-7
CASSSGTVLGQYF
TGTGCCAGCAGCTCCGGGACTGTACTCGGGCAGTACTTC
>TRBV13|TRBD1|-|TRBJ1-2
CASSLAIQGVYGYTF
TGTGCCAGCAGCTTAGCGATACAGGGGGTCTATGGCTACACCTTC
>TRBV19|-|-|TRBJ2-3
CASSSKTYEVADTQYF
TGTGCCAGTAGTTCTAAAACCTACGAAGTAGCAGATACGCAGTATTTT
>TRBV6-6|-|-|TRBJ2-2
CASSPRQTRLLGELFF
TGTGCCAGCAGTCCTAGACAGACCCGGCTCCTCGGGGAGCTGTTTTTT
>TRBV6-5|TRBD1|-|TRBJ1-2
CASSYSQGDDYGYTF
TGTGCCAGCAGTTACTCACAGGGGGACGATTATGGCTACACCTTC
>TRBV7-9|-|-|TRBJ1-2
CASSLVAGGYGYTF
TGTGCCAGCAGCTTAGTTGCGGGGGGCTATGGCTACACCTTC
>TRBV6-5|-|-|TRBJ1-3
CASRNGPGRENTIYF
TGTGCCAGCAGAAACGGGCCCGGGAGGGAAAACACCATATATTTT
>TRBV2|-|-|TRBJ2-1
CASSEGRGSYNEQFF
TGTGCCAGCAGTGAAGGCAGGGGTTCCTACAATGAGCAGTTCTTC
>TRBV2|TRBD1|once|TRBJ1-5
CASSEADRLNQPQHF
TGTGCCAGCAGTGAGGCGGACAGGCTCAATCAGCCCCAGCATTTT
>TRBV28|TRBD2|-|TRBJ2-7
CASSFGRFRQYF
TGTGCCAGCAGTTTCGGGAGGTTCCGGCAGTACTTC
>TRBV18|TRBD1|-|TRBJ2-7
CASSQWTGSYEQYF
TGTGCCAGCTCACAGTGGACAGGGTCATACGAGCAGTACTTC